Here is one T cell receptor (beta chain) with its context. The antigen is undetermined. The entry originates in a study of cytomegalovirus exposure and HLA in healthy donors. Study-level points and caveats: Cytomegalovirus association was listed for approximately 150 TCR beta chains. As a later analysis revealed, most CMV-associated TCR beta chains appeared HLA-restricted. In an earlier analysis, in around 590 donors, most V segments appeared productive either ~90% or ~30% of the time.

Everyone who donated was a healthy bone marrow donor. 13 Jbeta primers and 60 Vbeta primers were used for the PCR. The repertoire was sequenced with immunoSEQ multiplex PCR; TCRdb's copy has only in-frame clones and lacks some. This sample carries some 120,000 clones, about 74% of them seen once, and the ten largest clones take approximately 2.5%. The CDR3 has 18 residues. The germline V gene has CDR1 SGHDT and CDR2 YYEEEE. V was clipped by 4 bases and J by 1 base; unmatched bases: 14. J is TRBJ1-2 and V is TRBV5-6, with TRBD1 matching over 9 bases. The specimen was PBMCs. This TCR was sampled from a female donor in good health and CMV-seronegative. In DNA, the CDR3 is TGTGCCAGCAGCCAAAAGAGGACAGGGGAGGGAGTTAACTATGGCTACACCTTC. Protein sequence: CASSQKRTGEGVNYGYTF.